The clone carrying this TCR beta chain was recorded many times. No antigen is known for it. These data are taken from a study of T cell repertoires in cytomegalovirus infection. Study context: Public TCR beta signatures were indicative of both CMV infection and a matching HLA type. Broader study findings: HLA-C-restricted CMV-specific TCR beta clonotypes were dominant in the ex vivo response.

Germline CDR1 reads SGHVT; CDR2 reads SQSDAQ. The CDR3 runs to 15 residues. V lost 5 bases, J lost 3 bases, and 14 bases lay in between. TCRdb used MiXCR to reprocess the reads, holding one entry per CDR3 protein. The data show approximately 550,000 distinct CDR3 sequences, 16% seen once. The sequence came from a human donor in good health (CMV status not recorded). Some clones in this sample may be carry-over from other donors' samples. Sequencing input: CD8+ T cells from PBMCs. The J gene is TRBJ1-5, the V gene TRBV7-4; D uncertain. As DNA, the CDR3 is TGTGCCAGCAGCGAGGAGGTCACCTTCAATCAGCCCCAGCATTTT. Its translation: CASSEEVTFNQPQHF.